This T cell receptor (beta chain) was found in a study of shared clonotypes between healthy human individuals. Whole-study context: Each donor contributed plates that comprised three CD4 naive, three CD4 memory, two CD8 naive and one CD8 memory.

The CDR3 runs 14 residues. The germline V and J ends were trimmed by 4 bases and 2 bases, with 11 bases remaining between them. Germline values: CDR1 SQVTM, CDR2 ANQGSEA. Method: immunoSEQ multiplex PCR; TCRdb's copy keeps in-frame clones and lacks some. The top ten hold roughly 0.35% of the sample, which has under 1,900,000 clones, just under 99% seen once. The donor cohort consisted entirely of Caucasian adults residing in Nashville, Tennessee. With regard to this clone: The antigen remains unidentified.

Whole-study findings and limits: The authors sampled blood alone, and tissue repertoires likely differ. When compared with the clonotypes that were shared by all four sorted-subset donors, the non-shared clonotypes turned out to have lower generation probabilities.

The TCR comes from a man younger than 45 in good health. The J gene is TRBJ2-2, the V gene TRBV29-1, with no clear D. Sequenced sample: naive CD4+ T cells sorted from blood. Sample subset: CD45RA+ positively selected. CDR3 sequence: CSVVRNLNTGELFF. As DNA, the CDR3 is TGCAGCGTTGTAAGGAACCTCAACACCGGGGAGCTGTTTTTT.